This TCR beta chain was sequenced during a study of tumor-infiltrating lymphocytes in primary liver carcinoma. As for the study in general: Each of the growths was stage T1-T3 N0M0, extending roughly 4.2 to 11 cm across.

The input was approximately 500 ng total RNA; TCR beta cDNA was made from it with a constant-region primer. Libraries covering TCR beta were generated through three nested multiplex PCR rounds (using a slightly modified ARM-PCR). TRBV1-TRBV30 forward primers and a C-beta reverse primer were used in the first two PCR rounds, which each ran for about 9 cycles. Each CDR3 protein is one row after TCRdb ran MiXCR on the multiplex PCR reads. Of roughly 200,000 distinct CDR3 sequences in the sample, around four fifths are singletons; the top ten hold roughly 20%. It was from roughly 20-30 mg of unsorted bulk tissue that RNA and DNA were co-extracted. Germline loops: CDR1 SGHAT, CDR2 FQNNGV. The CDR3 runs to 13 residues. As to this clonotype: A read error may produce the germline difference seen at one junction end.

Sequencing was done on a sample of tumor tissue from primary liver carcinoma. The chain uses TRBV11-2 and TRBJ2-1; D gene unclear. The receptor comes from a man between 40 and 49 years old with primary liver carcinoma and hepatitis B virus infection. The CDR3: CASNLDSYNEKFF. For the CDR3, the DNA is TGTGCCAGCAACTTAGACTCCTACAATGAGAAGTTCTTC.